The TCR beta chain under discussion was sequenced for a study of blood T cell repertoires in COVID-19. Per the study methods: Amplification from reference gene primers served as the basis for estimated nucleated cell counts. The method was immunoSEQ multiplex PCR; TCRdb's version includes in-frame clones alone and lacks a portion of them. V and J calls and clone size are given by that table; D and trimming were obtained from the DNA. In the table there are around 94,000 clones, roughly 80% of which are singletons. The germline CDR1 and CDR2 sequences are SGHTA and FQGNSA. The CDR3 covers 16 residues. The V and J ends lost 4 bases and 4 bases, in that order; junction bases with no gene match: 6.

The chain carries TRBV7-2 and TRBJ2-2; 10 bases match TRBD2. Input material: peripheral blood. This TCR was sampled from a human donor in a cohort sampled during active COVID-19. The CDR3 coding sequence is TGTGCCAGCAGCTCCAGCGGGGGGGCCGGCACCGGGGAGCTGTTTTTT. This sequence encodes CASSSSGGAGTGELFF.